This record concerns one T cell receptor (beta chain) sequence. The antigen is undetermined. The entry originates in a study of cytomegalovirus exposure and HLA in healthy donors. Study-wide results and limits: Altogether, 160 or so TCR beta chains were recorded as cytomegalovirus-associated. Researchers reported in a later analysis that a missense DCLRE1C variant was tied to TCR beta V- and J-gene trimming.

The PCR used 60 Vbeta and 13 Jbeta primers. The table came from immunoSEQ multiplex PCR; TCRdb's copy has only in-frame clones and leaves some out. Of fewer than 95,000 clones listed, around 78% are singletons. Healthy donors of bone marrow made up the group. With 6 bases clipped from V and 2 bases from J, the junction kept 10 bases outside the gene matches. The CDR3 covers 15 residues. Germline loops: CDR1 SGHTS, CDR2 YDEGEE. V and J are TRBV5-8 and TRBJ2-5, with 7 bases lining up with TRBD1. The source material was PBMCs. The receptor was derived from a man aged 25 to 45 in good health and CMV-seronegative. The CDR3 DNA reads as TGTGCCAGCAACCCGGGGTCGGGACAGCAAGAGACCCAGTACTTC. It yields the protein CASNPGSGQQETQYF.